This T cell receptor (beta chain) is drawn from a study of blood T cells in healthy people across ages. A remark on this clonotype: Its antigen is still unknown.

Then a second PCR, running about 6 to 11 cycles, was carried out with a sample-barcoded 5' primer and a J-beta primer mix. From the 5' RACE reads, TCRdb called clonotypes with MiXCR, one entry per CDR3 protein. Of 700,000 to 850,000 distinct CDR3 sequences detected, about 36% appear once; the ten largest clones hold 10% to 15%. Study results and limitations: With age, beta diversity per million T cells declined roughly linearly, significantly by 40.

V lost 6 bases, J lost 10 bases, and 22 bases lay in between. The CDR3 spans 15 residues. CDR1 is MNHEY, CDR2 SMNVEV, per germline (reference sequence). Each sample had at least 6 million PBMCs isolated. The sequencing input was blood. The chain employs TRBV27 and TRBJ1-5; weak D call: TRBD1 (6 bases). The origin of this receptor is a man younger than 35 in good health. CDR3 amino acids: CASSSGPRGRVPQHF. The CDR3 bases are TGTGCCAGCAGCTCGGGACCCAGGGGTCGGGTTCCCCAGCATTTT.